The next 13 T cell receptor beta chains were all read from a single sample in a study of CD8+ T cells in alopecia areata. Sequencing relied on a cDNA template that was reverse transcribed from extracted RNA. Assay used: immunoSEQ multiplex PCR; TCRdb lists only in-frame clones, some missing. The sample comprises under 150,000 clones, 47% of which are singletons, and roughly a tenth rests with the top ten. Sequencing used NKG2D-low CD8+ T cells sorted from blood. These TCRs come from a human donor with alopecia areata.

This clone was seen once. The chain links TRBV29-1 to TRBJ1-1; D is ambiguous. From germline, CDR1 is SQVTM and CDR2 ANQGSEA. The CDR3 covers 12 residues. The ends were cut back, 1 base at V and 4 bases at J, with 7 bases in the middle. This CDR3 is CSVEGEVTEAFF. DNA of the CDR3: TGCAGCGTTGAAGGGGAGGTCACTGAAGCTTTCTTT.

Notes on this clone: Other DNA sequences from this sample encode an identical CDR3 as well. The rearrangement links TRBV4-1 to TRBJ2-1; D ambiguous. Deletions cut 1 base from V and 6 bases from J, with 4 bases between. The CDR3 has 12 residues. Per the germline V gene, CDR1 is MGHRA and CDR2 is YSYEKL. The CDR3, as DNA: TGCGCCAGCAGCCAAGTCGGCAATGAGCAGTTCTTC. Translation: CASSQVGNEQFF.

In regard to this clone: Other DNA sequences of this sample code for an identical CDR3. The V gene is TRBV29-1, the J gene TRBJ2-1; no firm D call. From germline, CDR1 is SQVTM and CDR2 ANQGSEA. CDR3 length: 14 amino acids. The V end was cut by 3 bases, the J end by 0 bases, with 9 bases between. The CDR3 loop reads CSVDSRSSYNEQFF. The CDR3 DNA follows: TGCAGCGTTGATTCCAGAAGCTCCTACAATGAGCAGTTCTTC.

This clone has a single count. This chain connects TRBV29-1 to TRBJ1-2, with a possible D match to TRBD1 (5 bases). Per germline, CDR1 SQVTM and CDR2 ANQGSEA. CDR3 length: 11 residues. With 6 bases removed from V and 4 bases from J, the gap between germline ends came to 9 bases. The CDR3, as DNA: TGCAGCGTGTCAGACAGCTATGGCTACACCTTC. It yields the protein CSVSDSYGYTF.

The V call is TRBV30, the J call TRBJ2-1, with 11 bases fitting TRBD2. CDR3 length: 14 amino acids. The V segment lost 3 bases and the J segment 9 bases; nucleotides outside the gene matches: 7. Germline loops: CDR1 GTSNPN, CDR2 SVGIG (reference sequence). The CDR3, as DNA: TGTGCCTGGAGCTTTAGCGGGGGGGCAAGTGAGCAGTTCTTC. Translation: CAWSFSGGASEQFF.

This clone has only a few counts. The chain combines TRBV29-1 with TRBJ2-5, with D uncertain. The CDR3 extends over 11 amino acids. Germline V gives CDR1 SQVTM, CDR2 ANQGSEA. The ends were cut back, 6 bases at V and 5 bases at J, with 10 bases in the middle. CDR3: CSVLIMETQYF. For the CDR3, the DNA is TGCAGCGTCCTCATCATGGAGACCCAGTACTTC.

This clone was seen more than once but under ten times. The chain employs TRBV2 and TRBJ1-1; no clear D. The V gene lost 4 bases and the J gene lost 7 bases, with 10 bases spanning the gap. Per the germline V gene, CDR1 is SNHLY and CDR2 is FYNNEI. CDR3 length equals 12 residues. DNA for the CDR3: TGTGCCAGCAGTGTTCGGCCATATGAAGCTTTCTTT. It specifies CASSVRPYEAFF.

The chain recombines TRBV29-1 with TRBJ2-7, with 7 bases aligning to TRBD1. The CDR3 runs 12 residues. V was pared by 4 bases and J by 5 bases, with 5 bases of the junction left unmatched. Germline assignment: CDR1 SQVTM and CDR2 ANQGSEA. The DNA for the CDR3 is TGCAGCGTTGCGAGGGGGCCAGACGAGCAGTACTTC. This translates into CSVARGPDEQYF.

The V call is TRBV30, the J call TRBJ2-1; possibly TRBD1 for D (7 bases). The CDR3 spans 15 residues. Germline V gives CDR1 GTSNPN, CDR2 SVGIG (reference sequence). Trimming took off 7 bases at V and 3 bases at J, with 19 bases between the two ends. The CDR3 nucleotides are TGTGCCTTGACTAAAGGCAGGGGGGACTACAATGAGCAGTTCTTC. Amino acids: CALTKGRGDYNEQFF.

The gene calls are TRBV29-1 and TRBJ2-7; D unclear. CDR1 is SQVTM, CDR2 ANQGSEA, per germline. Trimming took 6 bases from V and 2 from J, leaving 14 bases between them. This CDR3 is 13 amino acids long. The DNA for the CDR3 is TGCAGCGTCCGATCAGGACGAACCTACGAGCAGTACTTC. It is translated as CSVRSGRTYEQYF.

This chain's CDR3 is CAGAAVYGYTF. In DNA, the CDR3 is TGTGCCGGGGCGGCAGTCTATGGCTACACCTTC. This chain links TRBV2 with TRBJ1-2; D is perhaps TRBD1 (5 bases). In germline, CDR1 is SNHLY, CDR2 FYNNEI. The V and J ends lost 11 bases and 4 bases respectively, with 11 bases between them. The CDR3 loop spans 11 amino acids.

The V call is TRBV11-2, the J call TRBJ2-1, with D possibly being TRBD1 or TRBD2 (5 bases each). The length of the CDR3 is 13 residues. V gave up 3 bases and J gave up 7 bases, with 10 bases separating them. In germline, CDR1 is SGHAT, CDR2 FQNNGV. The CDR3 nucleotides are TGTGCCAGCAGCTTTCGGGACGGGAATGAGCAGTTCTTC. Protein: CASSFRDGNEQFF.

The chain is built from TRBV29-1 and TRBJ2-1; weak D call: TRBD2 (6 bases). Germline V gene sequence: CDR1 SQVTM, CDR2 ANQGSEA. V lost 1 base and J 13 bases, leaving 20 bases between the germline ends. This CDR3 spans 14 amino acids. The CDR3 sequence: CSVEAGSSVILQFF. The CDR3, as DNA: TGCAGCGTTGAAGCGGGATCTAGCGTAATCTTACAGTTCTTC.